The 24 T cell receptor beta chains below come from one sample, sequenced in a study of early T cells in non-severe SARS-CoV-2 infection (dated by TCRdb to about 2021). Receptors were amplified or captured by 5' RACE. Sequencing was performed on a NextSeq 500. TCRdb applied fastp at Q25 and MiXCR to the public reads, then kept only in-frame beta chains. Entries that share a CDR3 protein sequence are merged under the most common genes and DNA. Counted in this sample were tens of thousands of distinct CDR3 sequences; around 8.9% of them appeared once. Of the sample, 15% to 20% is held by the ten largest clones. Sequencing was done on a sample of whole blood. Receptor source: an adult who was a healthcare worker with PCR-confirmed SARS-CoV-2 infection or an uninfected control (not recorded which).

This clonotype was recorded at least ten times. CDR3: CASSRGQRYQETQYF. CDR3 in DNA: TGTGCCAGCAGCCGAGGACAGAGGTACCAAGAGACCCAGTACTTC. The V gene is TRBV6-2 or TRBV6-3, the J gene TRBJ2-5; D is possibly TRBD1 (6 bases). Per germline, CDR1 MNHEY and CDR2 SVGEGT. The CDR3 contains 15 residues. Trimming pared 6 bases from V and 0 bases from J, leaving 14 bases between.

The chain recombines TRBV9 with TRBJ2-1, with 9 bases aligning to TRBD2. With 4 bases clipped from V and 4 bases from J, the junction kept 6 bases outside the gene matches. CDR1 is SGDLS, CDR2 YYNGEE, per germline. CDR3 length equals 15 residues. The CDR3 DNA reads as TGTGCCAGCAGCTCTACTAGCGGGCAATACAATGAGCAGTTCTTC. Translation: CASSSTSGQYNEQFF.

Many counts were recorded for this clonotype. The CDR3 DNA sequence: TGTGCCAGCAGCCAAGAGACTTTTTATGGCTACACCTTC. Protein product: CASSQETFYGYTF. The rearrangement links TRBV14 to TRBJ1-2; D gene unclear. Germline V CDR1 and CDR2: SGHDN, FVKESK. The ends were cut back, 0 bases at V and 5 bases at J, with 7 bases in the middle. CDR3 length: 13 amino acids.

By proportion, this clonotype is medium-sized (0.01 to 0.1%). The chain is built from TRBV12-3 or TRBV12-4 and TRBJ1-5; the D gene is possibly TRBD1 (5 bases). The CDR3 length is 15 residues. With 1 base removed from V and 0 bases from J, the gap between germline ends came to 7 bases. CDR3 bases: TGTGCCAGCAGTTTAGGGGGGACTAGCAATCAGCCCCAGCATTTT. Its protein is CASSLGGTSNQPQHF.

V and J are TRBV12-3 or TRBV12-4 and TRBJ2-1; D is unclear. Trimming pared 7 bases from V and 10 bases from J, leaving 14 bases between. This CDR3 has 12 amino acids. CDR3 in DNA: TGTGCCAGCACCACCCTTCTGAGGGAGCAGTTCTTC. The encoded protein is CASTTLLREQFF.

This clonotype came up many times. The CDR3: CASTRTGELFF. Here the CDR3 DNA reads TGTGCCAGCACTCGAACCGGGGAGCTGTTTTTT. The V gene is TRBV9, the J gene TRBJ2-2; D uncertain. The CDR3 has 11 amino acids. The V and J ends lost 6 bases and 5 bases respectively, with 5 bases between them. Germline V lookup: CDR1 SGDLS, CDR2 YYNGEE.

This clonotype was counted many times. This sequence joins TRBV7-2 and TRBJ2-3; D is possibly TRBD2 (5 bases). CDR3 size: 14 residues. The germline gives CDR1 SGHTA, CDR2 FQGNSA. With 5 bases removed from V and 1 base from J, the gap between germline ends came to 10 bases. This chain's CDR3 is CASSQNSGTDTQYF. The CDR3, as DNA: TGTGCCAGCAGCCAAAATAGCGGCACAGATACGCAGTATTTT. Together with reference TRBV7-2 and TRBJ2-3, the CDR3 gives the full variable domain: GAGVSQSPSNKVTEKGKDVELRCDPISGHTALYWYRQSLGQGLEFLIYFQGNSAPDKSGLPSDRFSAERTGGSVSTLTIQRTQQEDSAVYLCASSQNSGTDTQYFGPGTRLTVL.

Ten or more counts support this clonotype. DNA of the CDR3: TGTGCCAGCAGCTTGAGGGGTGCCTCCTACAATGAGCAGTTCTTC. Translated, it gives CASSLRGASYNEQFF. The V call is TRBV7-9, the J call TRBJ2-1; either TRBD1 or TRBD2 may supply D (5 bases each). Germline CDR1 SEHNR, CDR2 FQNEAQ (reference sequence). The CDR3 has 15 amino acids. V shed 3 bases and J shed 0 bases, with 9 bases lying between them.

This chain joins TRBV11-2 and TRBJ2-7; D remains unclear. This CDR3 comprises 14 residues. Germline V gene data show CDR1 as SGHAT and CDR2 as FQNNGV. V was shortened by 0 bases and J by 3 bases, with 9 bases between the two germline ends. The CDR3 DNA is TGTGCCAGCAGCTTAGATAGTACCCTCTACGAGCAGTACTTC. Residues: CASSLDSTLYEQYF.

This clonotype occurred many times. The chain uses TRBV20-1 and TRBJ2-7; D remains unclear. CDR3 length: 13 residues. Germline assignment: CDR1 DFQATT and CDR2 SNEGSKA (reference sequence). Trimming left V 3 bases short and J 3 bases short, with 12 bases between. The CDR3 DNA is TGCAGTGCTAGTCAGATTGGCCTCTACGAGCAGTACTTC. Its protein is CSASQIGLYEQYF.

CDR3 loop: CASRGGQETQYF. CDR3 DNA sequence: TGTGCCAGCAGGGGGGGCCAAGAGACCCAGTACTTC. The V call is TRBV7-2, the J call TRBJ2-5; TRBD2 might be the D (6 bases). Germline loops: CDR1 SGHTA, CDR2 FQGNSA. Trimming removed 6 bases at V and 1 base at J, with 6 bases between. The length of the CDR3 is 12 residues.

This clonotype was seen only a few times. A much larger clone sits a single nucleotide away, making a read error possible. This sequence joins TRBV29-1 and TRBJ1-1; D remains unclear. The CDR3 is 10 amino acids. Trimming removed 7 bases at V and 0 bases at J, with 3 bases between. Looked up from germline, CDR1 is SQVTM and CDR2 is ANQGSEA. CDR3 nucleotide sequence: TGCAGCGGGATGAACACTGAAGCTTTCTTT. This codes for CSGMNTEAFF.

V is TRBV9 and J is TRBJ2-7; tentative D call: TRBD1 (5 bases). Germline V gene sequence: CDR1 SGDLS, CDR2 YYNGEE. The V end lost 7 bases, the J end lost 0 bases, and 11 bases lay between the germline ends. The CDR3 is 13 amino acids. CDR3 sequence: CASGAGNSYEQYF. For the CDR3, the DNA is TGTGCCAGCGGGGCCGGCAACTCCTACGAGCAGTACTTC.

The rearrangement uses TRBV6-2 or TRBV6-3 and TRBJ2-7, with D perhaps matching TRBD2 (6 bases). The CDR3 covers 13 residues. V was pared by 2 bases and J by 5 bases, with 10 bases between. Germline assignment: CDR1 MNHEY and CDR2 SVGEGT. CDR3 nucleotide sequence: TGTGCCAGCAGTTACCCGGGGGATCACGAGCAGTACTTC. This codes for CASSYPGDHEQYF.

This clonotype is labeled medium-sized (0.01 to 0.1%). The rearrangement links TRBV4-1 to TRBJ2-5; 9 bases align to TRBD2. V shed 5 bases and J 4 bases; nucleotides not matched to a gene: 5. Germline V gene sequence: CDR1 MGHRA, CDR2 YSYEKL. The CDR3 spans 14 residues. The CDR3 here is CASSGQLAGETQYF. CDR3 coding DNA: TGCGCCAGCAGCGGACAACTAGCGGGAGAGACCCAGTACTTC.

This chain connects TRBV25-1 to TRBJ2-5; D gene uncertain. Trimming pared 1 base from V and 8 bases from J, leaving 5 bases between. Looked up from germline, CDR1 is MGHDK and CDR2 is SYGVNS. The CDR3 has 11 amino acids. The CDR3 DNA reads TGTGCCAGCAGTGAATTCGCCACCCAGTACTTC. Its translation is CASSEFATQYF.

The sample holds many counts of this clonotype. The chain joins TRBV7-2 to TRBJ2-6; TRBD1 might be the D (5 bases). This CDR3 has 14 residues. V was shortened by 8 bases and J by 7 bases, with 15 bases between the two germline ends. The germline V gene encodes CDR1 SGHTA and CDR2 FQGNSA. The CDR3: CASSTQVQANVLTF. The CDR3 bases are TGTGCCAGCTCCACACAGGTTCAAGCCAACGTCCTGACTTTC.

The table lists this clonotype with many counts. CDR3 sequence: CASSPRLAGGRSYEQYF. The DNA of the CDR3 is TGTGCCAGCAGCCCCCGACTAGCGGGAGGGCGGTCCTACGAGCAGTACTTC. The genes are TRBV7-9 and TRBJ2-7; TRBD2 matches at 14 bases. In germline, CDR1 is SEHNR, CDR2 FQNEAQ (reference sequence). The CDR3 covers 17 residues. V lost 5 bases to trimming and J lost 1 base; unmatched junction nucleotides: 7.

This clonotype was seen ten or more times. V gene TRBV6-6 combines with J gene TRBJ1-6; 8 bases align to TRBD1. Germline loops: CDR1 MNHNY, CDR2 SVGAGI (reference sequence). After removal of 5 bases from V and 3 bases from J, the junction contained 9 bases not matched to a gene. CDR3 length equals 17 residues. The CDR3 DNA sequence: TGTGCCAGCAGTCCCACCGGGACAGGCTACTATAATTCACCCCTCCACTTT. As protein: CASSPTGTGYYNSPLHF.

The rearrangement links TRBV28 to TRBJ1-6; 8 nucleotides match TRBD1. J gave up 1 base and V 4 bases, and 6 bases lay outside the gene matches. The CDR3 totals 17 residues. Germline CDR1 MDHEN, CDR2 SYDVKM. The CDR3, as DNA: TGTGCCAGCAGTTCCGGGACAGGCCCTTCCTATAATTCACCCCTCCACTTT. Translating it yields CASSSGTGPSYNSPLHF. The full variable domain, in which reference TRBV28 and TRBJ1-6 provide the parts outside the CDR3, is DVKVTQSSRYLVKRTGEKVFLECVQDMDHENMFWYRQDPGLGLRLIYFSYDVKMKEKGDIPEGYSVSREKKERFSLILESASTNQTSMYLCASSSGTGPSYNSPLHFGNGTRLTVT.

This clonotype was recorded many times. The rearrangement uses TRBV24-1 and TRBJ2-1; 8 bases map to TRBD2. The V gene's germline CDR1 is KGHDR and CDR2 SFDVKD. The CDR3 spans 15 residues. Trimming cost V 5 bases and J 1 base; bases outside gene matches: 3. The CDR3 nucleotides are TGTGCCACCAGTGCGGGACTAGGTTCCTACAATGAGCAGTTCTTC. Its protein is CATSAGLGSYNEQFF.

This clonotype came up a few times. The rearrangement links TRBV29-1 to TRBJ2-7; D may be TRBD2 (6 bases). CDR3 length: 16 amino acids. V was cut by 1 base and J by 0 bases, with 16 bases left in between. CDR1 is SQVTM and CDR2 is ANQGSEA in the germline V gene. CDR3 in DNA: TGCAGCGTTGAAGGAAGGCGGGGAGGACACTCCTACGAGCAGTACTTC. This gives the protein CSVEGRRGGHSYEQYF.

This clonotype was seen only a few times. CDR3 nucleotide sequence: TGCAGTGCTGGTTCGGGTGAGCAGTTCTTC. Translating gives CSAGSGEQFF. The V and J genes are TRBV20-1 and TRBJ2-1; no clear D. Deletions cut 5 bases from V and 9 bases from J, with 8 bases between. The germline V gene has CDR1 DFQATT and CDR2 SNEGSKA (reference sequence). CDR3 length equals 10 residues.

This clonotype was observed at least ten times. The CDR3: CATSARMGDTDTQYF. The CDR3 coding sequence is TGTGCCACCTCAGCCCGGATGGGGGACACAGATACGCAGTATTTT. The J gene is TRBJ2-3, the V gene TRBV12-3 or TRBV12-4; D is perhaps TRBD1 or TRBD2 (5 bases each). With 10 bases removed from V and 2 bases from J, the gap between germline ends came to 19 bases. The length of the CDR3 is 15 residues.